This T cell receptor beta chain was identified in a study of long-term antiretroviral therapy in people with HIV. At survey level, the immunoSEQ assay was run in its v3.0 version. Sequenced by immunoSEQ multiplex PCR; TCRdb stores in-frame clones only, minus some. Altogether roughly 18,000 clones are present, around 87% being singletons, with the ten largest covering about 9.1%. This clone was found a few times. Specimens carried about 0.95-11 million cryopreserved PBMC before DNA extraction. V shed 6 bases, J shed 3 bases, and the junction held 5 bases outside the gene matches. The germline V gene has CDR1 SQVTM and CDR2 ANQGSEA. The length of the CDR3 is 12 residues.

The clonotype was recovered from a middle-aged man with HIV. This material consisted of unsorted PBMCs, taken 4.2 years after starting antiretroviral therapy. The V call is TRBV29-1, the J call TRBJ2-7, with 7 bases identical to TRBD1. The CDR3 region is CSVRTGRYEQYF. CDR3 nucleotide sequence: TGCAGCGTGCGGACAGGACGCTACGAGCAGTACTTC.